Described below is a single TCR beta chain sequence and its context. Researchers ran the PCR with 60 Vbeta and 13 Jbeta primers. The data were produced by immunoSEQ multiplex PCR, yet TCRdb's version contains in-frame clones alone and is incomplete. Among some 150,000 clones listed, more than 70% were seen once. These data originate in a study of cytomegalovirus exposure and HLA in healthy donors. Germline CDR1 reads MNHEY; CDR2 reads SMNVEV (reference sequence). Trimming removed 5 bases from V and 4 bases from J, with 11 bases in between. CDR3 length: 13 residues. The source material was PBMCs. The chain couples TRBV27 to TRBJ1-2, with a weak D call TRBD1 (5 bases). The sequence came from a man between 60 and 70 years old in good health and CMV-seronegative. The CDR3 here is CASSPQGSYGYTF. The CDR3 DNA follows: TGTGCCAGCAGTCCCCAGGGCTCCTATGGCTACACCTTC.